The T cell receptor (beta chain) described here comes from a study of CD8+ T cells in alopecia areata (dated by TCRdb to 2017 to 2018). Some background on the complete study: The treated patients took part in an open-label pilot trial in which moderate-to-severe alopecia areata was treated with oral tofacitinib at 5 to 10 mg twice daily. The RNA source kit depended on sample type: the PAXgene miRNA kit for fixed scalp, the miRNeasy kit for PBMCs, and the RNeasy kit for mouse skin. Scalp clonality was compared across normal scalp (n=4), patchy alopecia areata scalp (n=8), and alopecia totalis/universalis scalp (n=8). Amplification of TCRbeta CDR3 regions was done by immunoSEQ multiplex PCR using 35 Vbeta forward primers and 13 Jbeta reverse primers. Tofacitinib was administered for 6 to 18 months, and 6 months of follow-up off drug were then conducted to assess delayed response and recurrence. To study T cell clonal expansion in alopecia areata, the researchers applied high-throughput TCRbeta sequencing to both the C3H/HeJ mouse model and human patients. Tofacitinib-treated patients had biopsies at baseline and at 4 and 24 weeks of treatment, with a later scalp biopsy in several patients. Human TCRbeta sequencing covered scalp tissue and sorted CD4+ and CD8+ peripheral blood T cells from patchy and totalis/universalis alopecia areata patients and healthy controls.

Explained via the paper, the time point label denotes: baseline before oral tofacitinib. Lesional scalp punch biopsies and peripheral blood were collected from alopecia areata patients. PBMCs were isolated by density centrifugation and stained for CD3, CD4 and CD8, and CD4+ and CD8+ T cells were sorted on a FACSAria. Libraries were built with the immunoSEQ multiplex PCR assay. RNA was extracted from all samples and reverse transcribed into cDNA as template for TCR sequencing. First-strand cDNA was synthesized with SuperScript III using a 2:1 mix of oligo-dT and random hexamers. Amplification bias was assessed with a synthetic immune receptor repertoire, and residual bias was removed computationally. The source study handled its data this way. After raw reads were preprocessed to remove errors, the CDR3 was defined following IMGT conventions as running from the conserved cysteine to phenylalanine. To get clonality, Shannon entropy was normalized by log2 of the number of productive unique TCRs and the result was subtracted from 1. Whether scalp clones were CD4 or CD8 was inferred by matching scalp TCRbeta sequences against CD4 and CD8 repertoires sorted from blood. TCRdb limited this immuneACCESS table to in-frame rearrangements with V and J called. A share of clones is missing; checked studies link under half to unresolved V genes, and the rest is unexplained. That table gives V, J and clone size, and the DNA gave D and trimming. A total of about 140,000 clones appear in this sample, approximately 50% of them only once. The ten largest clones capture 0.95% to 1% of the sample.

This clone has a handful of counts. There is no known antigen for this receptor. No much larger clone exists at a distance of one base, and base qualities are not known. Overall study results and their limits: TCR sequences shared between patients were less clear than in mice, possibly partly because of HLA diversity in the patient population. Compared with normal scalp, lesional scalp had higher clonality and more expanded CD8+ clones, particularly in alopecia totalis/universalis, a pattern that suggests antigenic drive. Unlike mouse skin, where gammadelta T cells dominate, normal human skin contains resident alphabeta T cells that get sequenced too, which complicates analysis of the scalp TCR repertoire.

Including the terminal cysteine and phenylalanine, the CDR3 comprises 14 residues. Left in the record is the CDR3 DNA by itself, 42 bases read in frame from the first base. The junction carries 9 bases between V and J, which are trimmed by 2 bases and 4 bases respectively. The rearranged chain carries TRBV23-1 and TRBJ2-4; the D call is possibly TRBD1 or TRBD2, each sharing 5 bases. Being an ORF, TRBV23-1 has a function that is uncertain. The sample was CD4+ T cells sorted from blood, taken at week 0. This TCR came from a human donor with alopecia areata. The sequenced DNA: TGCGCCAGCAGTCAACCGGGACGGAAAAACATTCAGTACTTC. This gives the protein CASSQPGRKNIQYF.